This TCR beta chain derives from a study of T-cell reconstitution after alpha-beta-depleted transplantation in children. This clonotype was detected ten times or more. Unique molecular identifiers featured in how the TCRbeta library was prepared. Via MiXCR, TCRdb re-called the PCR reads, giving one row per CDR3 protein. The sample has around 240,000 distinct CDR3 sequences; around 9.7% are singletons. This CDR3 contains 16 residues. V lost 3 bases and J lost 7, with 20 bases in between. The germline V gene has CDR1 SGHTA and CDR2 FQGNSA. The sequence was collected from a human donor who donated a stem cell graft to a child with SCID. Sample: PBMCs from the stem cell graft donor, taken from the stem cell graft. V is TRBV7-2 and J is TRBJ2-3; maybe TRBD1 (7 bases). CDR3 nucleotides: TGTGCCAGCAGCTTGGCCGGGGGACAGCCTACAAATACGCAGTATTTT. Amino acid sequence: CASSLAGGQPTNTQYF.